The 6 T cell receptor beta chains below come from one sample, sequenced in a study of T cell repertoires in cytomegalovirus infection. For these TCRs, the target antigens are not known. A single record per CDR3 protein comes from TCRdb applying MiXCR to the reads. This table holds fewer than 1,000,000 distinct CDR3 sequences, approximately 31% found once. The source was cultured CD8+ T cells from PBMCs, collected from culture after CMV antigen stimulation. The receptors here all came from a human donor in good health (CMV status not recorded). Some clones in this sample may be carry-over from other donors' samples.

This clonotype was counted a few times. The V call is TRBV27, the J call TRBJ2-7; TRBD2 is a possible D gene (6 bases). The CDR3 sequence is 14 residues long. The germline V and J ends were trimmed by 5 bases and 6 bases, with 17 bases remaining between them. CDR1 is MNHEY and CDR2 is SMNVEV in the germline V gene (reference sequence). In DNA form, the CDR3 reads TGTGCCAGCAGTCCCCGGGGGAGGCCGGCCGAGCAGTACGTC. Its protein product is CASSPRGRPAEQYV.

This clonotype was seen at least ten times. CDR3 loop: CASSPKRGAHNEQFF. The CDR3 nucleotides read TGTGCCAGCAGCCCCAAGCGGGGGGCCCACAATGAGCAGTTCTTC. The chain is built from TRBV7-9 and TRBJ2-1, with 9 positions matching TRBD2. Germline values: CDR1 SEHNR, CDR2 FQNEAQ (reference sequence). The CDR3 totals 15 residues. Germline trimming cut 5 bases from V and 5 bases from J; bases unmatched to any gene: 7.

This clonotype was seen only once. The chain recombines TRBV28 with TRBJ2-7; 15 bases are shared with TRBD2. Germline V CDR1 and CDR2: MDHEN, SYDVKM. Trimming cost V 6 bases and J 1 base; bases outside gene matches: 16. There are 20 residues in the CDR3. CDR3 sequence (DNA): TGTGCCAGCAGCACCTCCTTTGGGACTAGCGGGGGGCGTGGATCCTACGAGCAGTACGTC. Encoded protein: CASSTSFGTSGGRGSYEQYV.

Of note for this clonotype: A much larger clonotype is one base distant, so this may be a read error. This chain joins TRBV28 and TRBJ1-5; no clear D gene. The CDR3 extends over 12 amino acids. Germline V lookup: CDR1 MDHEN, CDR2 SYDVKM. DNA of the CDR3: TGTGGCAGCAGTTTATTTCGTCAGCCCCAGCATTTT. Protein product: CGSSLFRQPQHF.

This clonotype was picked up a small number of times. The V call is TRBV10-3, the J call TRBJ1-2; D may be TRBD1 (6 bases). In germline, CDR1 is ENHRY, CDR2 SYGVKD. The CDR3 totals 15 residues. The germline V and J ends were trimmed by 4 bases and 4 bases, with 16 bases remaining between them. DNA of the CDR3: TGTGCCATCAGTGTTGTTCAGGGGCGAACCTATGGCTACACCTTC. Translation: CAISVVQGRTYGYTF.

This clonotype was observed a few times. The V gene is TRBV25-1, the J gene TRBJ1-1; 7 nucleotides match TRBD1. CDR1 is MGHDK, CDR2 SYGVNS, per germline. Germline trimming cut 3 bases from V and 0 bases from J; bases unmatched to any gene: 7. This CDR3 has 16 residues. CDR3 sequence: CASSDQDRTMNTEAFF. The CDR3 DNA reads TGTGCCAGCAGTGACCAGGACAGGACTATGAACACTGAAGCTTTCTTT.